The clone carrying this T cell receptor beta chain came up a few times. Next came a second PCR, run for about 6 to 12 cycles, which used a sample-barcoded 5' primer along with a J-beta primer mix. TCRdb itself ran the 5' RACE reads through MiXCR, one entry per CDR3 protein. The sample holds 780,000 or so distinct CDR3 sequences, around 50% seen once. These data belong to a study of blood T cells in healthy people across ages. On the study more broadly: Template switching captured about one barcoded beta molecule per two T cells.

The CDR3 covers 14 residues. Germline loops: CDR1 MNHNY, CDR2 SVGAGI (reference sequence). The V segment lost 1 base and the J segment 9 bases; nucleotides outside the gene matches: 5. Each of the donors had roughly 10 milliliters of peripheral blood drawn into EDTA-treated Vacutainer tubes. The TCR was taken from a middle-aged man in good health. Sequenced input: blood. J is TRBJ2-1 and V is TRBV6-6; 8 nucleotides match TRBD2. CDR3 region: CASSYYDGRGEQFF. CDR3 in DNA: TGTGCCAGCAGTTACTACGACGGGAGGGGTGAGCAGTTCTTC.